The clone carrying this TCR beta chain was found a few times. These data belong to a study of blood T cells in healthy people across ages. Through a sample-barcoded 5' primer and a J-beta primer mix, a second PCR was run for 7 to 11 cycles. The authors tagged each cDNA molecule using a template-switch adaptor with 12 random nucleotides. TCRdb reprocessed the 5' RACE reads with MiXCR, giving one entry per CDR3 protein. The sample contains hundreds of thousands of distinct CDR3 sequences, less than 45% of which appear only once. The CDR3 is 15 amino acids. Germline values: CDR1 MNHEY, CDR2 SMNVEV (reference sequence). V was pared by 6 bases and J by 6 bases, with 10 bases of the junction left unmatched.

The V and J genes are TRBV27 and TRBJ2-1; TRBD1 matches at 8 bases. This clonotype originated in a man at least 80 years old in good health. Sample: blood. The CDR3 protein is CASRKNRDRFNEQFF. Written as DNA, the CDR3 is TGTGCCAGCAGAAAGAACCGGGACAGGTTCAATGAGCAGTTCTTC.